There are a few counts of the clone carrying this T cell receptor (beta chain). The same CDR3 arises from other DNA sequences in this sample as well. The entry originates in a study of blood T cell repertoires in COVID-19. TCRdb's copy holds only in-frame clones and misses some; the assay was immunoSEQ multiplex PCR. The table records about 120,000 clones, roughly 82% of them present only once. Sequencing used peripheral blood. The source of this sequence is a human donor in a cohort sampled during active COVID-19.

The CDR3 is CASSPSDTQYF. In DNA form, the CDR3 reads TGTGCCAGCTCACCCTCCGATACGCAGTATTTT. The chain joins TRBV18 to TRBJ2-3; D is ambiguous. The CDR3 runs 11 residues. With 3 bases removed from V and 6 bases from J, the gap between germline ends came to 4 bases. Germline V gives CDR1 KGHSH, CDR2 LQKENI.